Sequencing of this T cell receptor beta chain was carried out in a study of blood T cell repertoires in COVID-19. Study as a whole: Collection of acute and convalescent COVID-19 samples took place in the United States, Italy and Spain. T cells, B-cell-depleted T cells, or PBMCs provided the cDNA or gDNA that served as material.

In the authors' methods: Reference gene primer amplification yielded estimated nucleated cell counts. The method was immunoSEQ multiplex PCR; TCRdb's version includes in-frame clones alone and lacks a portion of them. The V and J calls and clone size are taken from that table; D and trimming were inferred from the DNA. The sample carries 50,000 to 75,000 clones, 85% to 95% recorded once. Per the germline V gene, CDR1 is SEHNR and CDR2 is FQNEAQ (reference sequence). The CDR3 is made up of 15 amino acids. V dropped 0 bases and J dropped 4 bases, with 12 bases sitting between them. The source material was peripheral blood. The TCR sequence derives from a man aged 50 to 60 with active COVID-19. This chain joins TRBV7-9 and TRBJ1-2; D may be TRBD1 (5 bases). This CDR3 is CASSLAGEGRYGYTF. As DNA, the CDR3 is TGTGCCAGCAGCTTAGCGGGGGAGGGACGCTATGGCTACACCTTC.